This is a list of T cell receptor beta chains from one sample in a study of blood T cell repertoires in COVID-19. Sequencing was performed with immunoSEQ multiplex PCR; in TCRdb, only in-frame clones are kept and a portion is missing. The sample has about 33,000 clones; about 91% are singletons. Sequenced sample: peripheral blood. These receptors were taken from a human donor in a cohort sampled during active COVID-19. Both conserved end residues are part of each CDR3.

V,J,CDR3
TRBV18,TRBJ2-7,CASSPGTGLYEQYF
TRBV18,TRBJ2-5,CASSGDSKGETQYF
TRBV10-1,TRBJ1-5,CASSESGDQPQHF
TRBV7-9,TRBJ2-7,CASSLHGAAGQAVYEQYF
TRBV9,TRBJ2-3,CASSGRAGKDTDTQYF
TRBV4-2,TRBJ2-2,CASSQDGSWTGELFF
TRBV5-6,TRBJ1-6,CASSPEARVHNSPLHF
TRBV18,TRBJ2-2,CASSTFTGELFF
TRBV27,TRBJ2-3,CASSLNRGTQYF
TRBV5-1,TRBJ2-3,CASSEDGTYTDTQYF
TRBV4-3,TRBJ2-7,CASSQAFDSSYEQYF
TRBV3-1/TRBV3-2,TRBJ1-1,CASSQVGLLNTEAFF
TRBV15,TRBJ2-7,CATSRAQNQYEQYF
TRBV23-1,TRBJ2-7,CASSPRQGPYEQYF
TRBV28,TRBJ2-7,CASSLWAGAYEQYF
TRBV7-2,TRBJ2-1,CASSNTLAGVNNEQFF
TRBV5-8,TRBJ2-7,CASSLAGGQYEQYF
TRBV24-1,TRBJ2-5,CATSLTGRNQETQYF
TRBV7-3,TRBJ2-3,CASSFGLAGVPDTQYF
TRBV25-1,TRBJ2-7,CATGAYEQYF
TRBV19,TRBJ2-5,CATQRASRVQETQYF
TRBV6-4,TRBJ2-1,CASSDGTSGNSEQFF
TRBV2,TRBJ2-7,CASRGSSGSYEQYF
TRBV5-4,TRBJ1-1,CASSLDRERFMLNTEAFF
TRBV7-3,TRBJ2-3,CASSFLGGGTDTQYF
TRBV18,TRBJ2-6,CASSGDSGANVLTF
TRBV19,TRBJ2-3,CASTWTSTATDTQYF
TRBV7-2,TRBJ2-1,CASSLRPSSYNEQFF
TRBV6-5,TRBJ2-5,CASSTGVETQYF
TRBV7-9,TRBJ2-7,CASSPGGVPYEQYF
TRBV12-3/TRBV12-4,TRBJ2-7,CASSLGAGYEQYF
TRBV7-8,TRBJ1-2,CASSLKQGYGYTF
TRBV14,TRBJ2-3,CASSQVSGRSDTQYF
TRBV7-8,TRBJ2-7,CASSPPEGTEQYF
TRBV5-1,TRBJ1-1,CASSKTVNTEAFF
TRBV10-1,TRBJ2-5,CASSRDYRETQYF
TRBV29-1,TRBJ2-1,CSTQRGARGQFF
TRBV28,TRBJ1-2,CASSRMTYGYTF
TRBV18,TRBJ2-1,CASSTYRGEQFF
TRBV7-6,TRBJ2-5,CASSFEGPGGWEETQYF
TRBV5-1,TRBJ1-2,CASSLEATGGYGYTF
TRBV4-1,TRBJ1-2,CASSQVMGQVYYGYTF
TRBV6-6,TRBJ1-5,CASSYPPQAGYQPQHF
TRBV20-1,TRBJ2-1,CSATEGASSYNEQFF
TRBV21-1,TRBJ2-7,CARGPAGEQYF
TRBV9,TRBJ2-2,CASSVGTSGISSNTGELFF
TRBV19,TRBJ2-3,CASSIDLRDTQYF
TRBV4-3,TRBJ2-1,CASSQAWTGSDEQFF
TRBV28,TRBJ1-2,CASSPPRDRAMGGYTF
TRBV2,TRBJ2-1,CAIPSFAGRGLFF
TRBV6-2/TRBV6-3,TRBJ2-7,CASSYSPGGYEQYF
TRBV7-7,TRBJ2-1,CASSLSGRGGEQFF
TRBV7-2,TRBJ2-7,CASSLVGTVGGEQYF
TRBV7-2,TRBJ2-6,CASSTTPGQLSGANVLTF
TRBV9,TRBJ2-5,CASSPGTGYRQETQYF
TRBV6-5,TRBJ1-6,CASGGTVNNSPLHF
TRBV10-1,TRBJ1-1,CASSYTQDRGNTEAFF
TRBV5-1,TRBJ2-5,CASSSGQGGLREETQYF
TRBV5-1,TRBJ1-6,CASSLQQGAGSPLHF
TRBV5-1,TRBJ2-3,CASTIFGGSADTQYF